The present entry profiles one T cell receptor beta chain with its context. Its antigen is unknown. The data stem from a study of regulatory T cells in long-lasting Graves disease. Study results and caveats: Shared public clonotypes totalled roughly 2,500 in persistent patients, compared with roughly 970 in new patients. Relative to newly diagnosed Graves' patients, persistent ones had lower TCR diversity.

Combining iRepertoire HTBI primers with Arm-PCR of CDR3 regions, the authors built TCR beta libraries. Via MiXCR, TCRdb re-called the multiplex PCR reads, giving one row per CDR3 protein. The profile covers hundreds of thousands of distinct CDR3 sequences, with 20% to 25% appearing a single time and around 13% taken by the ten largest. Described time point: persistent/refractory GD, antithyroid drugs over 5 years with positive TRAb. Isolated PBMC RNA provided the starting material for the TCR library. Diagnosis followed American Thyroid Association guidelines for Graves' disease. Patients of an endocrinology department in Xi'an, China, were included. The germline V gene has CDR1 LNHNV and CDR2 YYDKDF (reference sequence). The CDR3 totals 14 residues. The germline V and J ends were trimmed by 5 bases and 10 bases, with 18 bases remaining between them.

The chain recombines TRBV15 with TRBJ2-1; D may be TRBD2 (6 bases). The sample in question was peripheral blood mononuclear cells (PBMCs), obtained when the disease was refractory, from a patient treated with antithyroid drugs. The clonotype comes from a female donor with Graves disease. The CDR3 loop reads CATSRGSLTNEQFF. The CDR3 DNA is TGTGCCACCAGCCGGGGGTCCCTGACAAACGAGCAGTTCTTC. The variable domain in full, completed from reference TRBV15 and TRBJ2-1, reads DAMVIQNPRYQVTQFGKPVTLSCSQTLNHNVMYWYQQKSSQAPKLLFHYYDKDFNNEADTPDNFQSRRPNTSFCFLDIRSPGLGDTAMYLCATSRGSLTNEQFFGPGTRLTVL.